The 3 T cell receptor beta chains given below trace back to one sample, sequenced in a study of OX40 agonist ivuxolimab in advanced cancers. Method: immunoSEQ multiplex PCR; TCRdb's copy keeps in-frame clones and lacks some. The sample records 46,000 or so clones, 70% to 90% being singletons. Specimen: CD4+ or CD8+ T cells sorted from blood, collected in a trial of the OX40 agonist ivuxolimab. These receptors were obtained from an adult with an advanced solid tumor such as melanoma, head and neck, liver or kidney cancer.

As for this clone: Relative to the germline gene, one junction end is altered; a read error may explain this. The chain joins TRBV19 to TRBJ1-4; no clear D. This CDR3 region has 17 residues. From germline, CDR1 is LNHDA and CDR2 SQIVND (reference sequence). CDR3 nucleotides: TGTGCCGGTAGTATAGGGTCCGCGGGTGCAACTAATGAAAAACTGTTTTTT. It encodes CAGSIGSAGATNEKLFF.

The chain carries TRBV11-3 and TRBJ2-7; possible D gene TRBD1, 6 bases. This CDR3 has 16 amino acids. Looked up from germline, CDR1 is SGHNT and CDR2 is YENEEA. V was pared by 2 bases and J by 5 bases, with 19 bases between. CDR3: CASSLRFGAGAHEQYF. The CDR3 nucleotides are TGTGCCAGCAGCTTAAGGTTCGGGGCAGGGGCCCACGAGCAGTACTTC.

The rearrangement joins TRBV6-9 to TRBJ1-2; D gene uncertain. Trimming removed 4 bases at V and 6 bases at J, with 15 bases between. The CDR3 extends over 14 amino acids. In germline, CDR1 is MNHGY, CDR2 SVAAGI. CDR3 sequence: CASSSLGGSHGYTF. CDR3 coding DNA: TGTGCCAGCAGTTCCCTAGGAGGGAGCCATGGCTACACCTTC.